This record covers a single T cell receptor beta chain. What it binds is unknown. Both 60 Vbeta primers and 13 Jbeta primers went into the PCR. Using immunoSEQ multiplex PCR, the repertoire was profiled, and TCRdb retains in-frame clones only, with some absent. This sample has approximately 72,000 clones, with more than 75% found just once. CDR3 length equals 13 residues. V lost 6 bases to trimming and J lost 4 bases, with 10 bases between them. The germline V gene has CDR1 ENHRY and CDR2 SYGVKD. These data come from a study of cytomegalovirus exposure and HLA in healthy donors. Points from the study as a whole: Accurate prediction of most subjects' HLA-A and HLA-B alleles from TCR beta sequences was reported.

Material: PBMCs. The chain uses TRBV10-3 and TRBJ2-1, with D possibly matching TRBD1 (6 bases). The receptor comes from a man between 18 and 35 years old in good health and CMV-seronegative. The CDR3 reads CAIRAGTYNEQFF. In DNA, the CDR3 is TGTGCCATCAGGGCCGGGACATACAATGAGCAGTTCTTC.